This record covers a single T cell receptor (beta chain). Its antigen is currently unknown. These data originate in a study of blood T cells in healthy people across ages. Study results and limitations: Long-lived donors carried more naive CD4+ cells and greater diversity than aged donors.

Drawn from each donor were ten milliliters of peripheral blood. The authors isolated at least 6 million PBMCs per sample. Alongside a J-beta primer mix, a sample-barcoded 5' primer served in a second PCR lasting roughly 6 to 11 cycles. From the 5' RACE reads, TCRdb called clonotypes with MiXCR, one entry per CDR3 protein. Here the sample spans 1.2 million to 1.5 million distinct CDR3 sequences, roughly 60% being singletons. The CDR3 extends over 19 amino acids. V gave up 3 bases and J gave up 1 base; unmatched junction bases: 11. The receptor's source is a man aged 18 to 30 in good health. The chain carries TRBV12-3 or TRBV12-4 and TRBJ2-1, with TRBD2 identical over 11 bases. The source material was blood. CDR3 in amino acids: CASSFGLAGGGSSYNEQFF. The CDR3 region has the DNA TGTGCCAGCAGTTTCGGGCTAGCGGGAGGAGGGTCTTCCTACAATGAGCAGTTCTTC.